This T cell receptor beta chain was profiled in a study of memory B cells and T cells in multiple sclerosis. Study results and caveats: Normalization was needed because clone-set size differences affected shared clonotype counts.

Notes on this clone: The antigen is not known.

The J segment lost 9 bases and the V segment lost 2 bases, leaving 10 bases of the junction unmatched. The CDR3 length is 14 residues. CFSE-dim autoproliferating and CFSE-high non-proliferating T cells from unstimulated culture were sequenced separately. Replicate wells were pooled after approximately seven days of stimulus-free culture of some 55 million CFSE-labeled PBMCs. The PBMCs received about 0.45 uM CFSE and serum-free culture with no added stimuli. The method was immunoSEQ multiplex PCR; TCRdb's version includes in-frame clones alone and lacks a portion of them. The table includes approximately 30,000 clones, roughly 88% detected once.

The V gene is TRBV5-7, the J gene TRBJ2-5; 7 bases are a match to TRBD2. TRBV5-7 is annotated as an ORF whose role is uncertain. The clonotype originates from a human donor with multiple sclerosis. Sequenced input: PBMCs from blood kept in culture. The CDR3 loop is CASSLLTGGAAQYF. In nucleotides, the CDR3 is TGTGCCAGCAGCTTACTAACGGGAGGAGCAGCCCAGTACTTC.